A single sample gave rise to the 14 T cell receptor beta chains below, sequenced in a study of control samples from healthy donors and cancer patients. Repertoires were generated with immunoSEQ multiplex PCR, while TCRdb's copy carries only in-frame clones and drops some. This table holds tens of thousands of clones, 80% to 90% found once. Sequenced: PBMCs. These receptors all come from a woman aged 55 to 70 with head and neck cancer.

The CDR3 DNA reads TGTGCCAGCAGCCGCCCCGGGACAGGTGAGCAGTTCTTC. Its protein is CASSRPGTGEQFF. This chain links TRBV4-2 with TRBJ2-1; TRBD1 aligns across 8 bases. Per germline, CDR1 LGHNA and CDR2 YNFKEQ. V lost 4 bases, J lost 9 bases, and 5 bases stayed unmatched. The length of the CDR3 is 13 residues.

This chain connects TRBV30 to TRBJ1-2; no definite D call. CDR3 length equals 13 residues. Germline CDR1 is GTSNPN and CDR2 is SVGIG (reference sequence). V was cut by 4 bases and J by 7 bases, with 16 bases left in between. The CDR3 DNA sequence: TGTGCCTGGAATCTAGGGCGTTCAGGTGGCTACACCTTC. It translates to CAWNLGRSGGYTF. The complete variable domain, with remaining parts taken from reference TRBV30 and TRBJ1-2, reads SQTIHQWPATLVQPVGSPLSLECTVEGTSNPNLYWYRQAAGRGLQLLFYSVGIGQISSEVPQNLSASRPQDRQFILSSKKLLLSDSGFYLCAWNLGRSGGYTFGSGTRLTVV.

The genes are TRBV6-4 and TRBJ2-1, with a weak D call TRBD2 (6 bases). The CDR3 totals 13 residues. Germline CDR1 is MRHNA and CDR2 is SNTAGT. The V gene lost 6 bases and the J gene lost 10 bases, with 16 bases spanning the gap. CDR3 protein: CASSLDGRAEQFF. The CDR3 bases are TGTGCCAGCAGCTTGGACGGGAGAGCCGAGCAGTTCTTC.

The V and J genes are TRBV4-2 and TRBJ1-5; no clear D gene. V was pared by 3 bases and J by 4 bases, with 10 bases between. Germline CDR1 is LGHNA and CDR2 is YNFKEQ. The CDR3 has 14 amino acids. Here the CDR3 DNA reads TGTGCCAGCAGCCAGAGGCTCCGGAATCAGCCCCAGCATTTT. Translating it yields CASSQRLRNQPQHF.

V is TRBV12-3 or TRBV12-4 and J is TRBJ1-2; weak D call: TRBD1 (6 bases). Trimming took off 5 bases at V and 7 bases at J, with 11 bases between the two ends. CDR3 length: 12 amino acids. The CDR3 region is CASSTGFAGYTF. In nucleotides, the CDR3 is TGTGCCAGCAGTACAGGGTTTGCTGGCTACACCTTC.

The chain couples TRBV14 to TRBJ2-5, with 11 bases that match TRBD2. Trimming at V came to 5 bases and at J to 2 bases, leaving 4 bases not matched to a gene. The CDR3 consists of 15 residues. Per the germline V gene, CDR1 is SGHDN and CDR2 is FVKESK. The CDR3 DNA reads TGTGCCAGCAGCAGGACTAGCGGGTATCAAGAGACCCAGTACTTC. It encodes CASSRTSGYQETQYF.

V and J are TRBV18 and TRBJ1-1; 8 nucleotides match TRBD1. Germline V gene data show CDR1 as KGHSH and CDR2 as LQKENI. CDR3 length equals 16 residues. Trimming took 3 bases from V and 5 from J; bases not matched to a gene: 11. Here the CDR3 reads CASSPSSGGLGTEAFF. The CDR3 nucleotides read TGTGCCAGCTCACCGAGCTCAGGGGGCTTGGGTACTGAAGCTTTCTTT.

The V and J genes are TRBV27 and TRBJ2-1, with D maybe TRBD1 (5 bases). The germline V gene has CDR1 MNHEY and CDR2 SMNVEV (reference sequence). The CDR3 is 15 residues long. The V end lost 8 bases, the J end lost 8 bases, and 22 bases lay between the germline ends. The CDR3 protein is CASGMARAGNHEQFF. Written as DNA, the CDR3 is TGTGCCAGCGGAATGGCCAGGGCAGGGAATCATGAGCAGTTCTTC.

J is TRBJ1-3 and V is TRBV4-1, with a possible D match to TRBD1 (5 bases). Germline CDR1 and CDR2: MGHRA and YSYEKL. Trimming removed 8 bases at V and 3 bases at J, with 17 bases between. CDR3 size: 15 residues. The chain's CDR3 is CASGVGGLGGNTIYF. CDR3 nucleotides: TGCGCCAGCGGCGTCGGGGGACTCGGTGGAAACACCATATATTTT.

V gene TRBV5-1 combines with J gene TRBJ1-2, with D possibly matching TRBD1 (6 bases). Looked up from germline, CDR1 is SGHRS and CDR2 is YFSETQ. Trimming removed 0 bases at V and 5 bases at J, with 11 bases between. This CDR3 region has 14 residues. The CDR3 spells CASSLAPGEYGYTF. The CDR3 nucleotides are TGCGCCAGCAGCTTGGCTCCAGGGGAGTATGGCTACACCTTC.

The DNA for the CDR3 is TGCGCCAGCAGCCAAGAACAGGGAAACTATGGCTACACCTTC. It encodes CASSQEQGNYGYTF. The chain links TRBV4-1 to TRBJ1-2; possibly TRBD1 for D (6 bases). Germline V gene lookup returns CDR1 MGHRA and CDR2 YSYEKL. V lost 0 bases, J lost 2 bases, and 7 bases lay in between. The CDR3 has 14 amino acids.

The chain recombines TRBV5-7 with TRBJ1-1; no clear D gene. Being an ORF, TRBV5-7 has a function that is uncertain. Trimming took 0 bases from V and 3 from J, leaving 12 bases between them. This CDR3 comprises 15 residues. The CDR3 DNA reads TGTGCCAGCAGCTTGGTGCGGGCGCGGCACACTGAAGCTTTCTTT. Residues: CASSLVRARHTEAFF.

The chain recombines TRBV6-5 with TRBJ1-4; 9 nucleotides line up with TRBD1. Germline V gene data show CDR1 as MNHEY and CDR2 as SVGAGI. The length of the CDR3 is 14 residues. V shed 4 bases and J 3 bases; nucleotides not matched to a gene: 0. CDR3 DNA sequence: TGTGCCAGCAGTTGGGACAGGGCTAATGAAAAACTGTTTTTT. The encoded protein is CASSWDRANEKLFF.

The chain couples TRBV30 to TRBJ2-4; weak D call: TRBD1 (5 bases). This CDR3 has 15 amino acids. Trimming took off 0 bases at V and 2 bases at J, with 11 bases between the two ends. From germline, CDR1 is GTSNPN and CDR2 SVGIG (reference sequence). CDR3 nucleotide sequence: TGTGCCTGGAGTGTAAGGCAGGGTCCCAAAAACATTCAGTACTTC. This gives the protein CAWSVRQGPKNIQYF.